This TCR beta chain emerged from a study of tissue T cells after allogeneic stem cell transplantation. Using immunoSEQ multiplex PCR, the repertoire was profiled, and TCRdb retains in-frame clones only, with some absent. In the table there are around 540 clones, about 70% of which are singletons. Study findings and constraints: The study did not identify alloreactive or antigen-specific tissue TCRs, and some clones might be persisting host cells. In patients and mice, blood and spleen missed much of tissue repertoire.

With respect to this clone: The antigen is undetermined. Mouse germline and gene names are used. From the germline J gene comes the end of the CDR3, since the read stops 1 residue before it.

The CDR3 is made up of 14 amino acids. V was cut by 4 bases and J by 0 bases, with 8 bases left in between. Germline CDR1 and CDR2: NNHNN and SYGAGS (reference sequence). The chain couples TRBV13-2 to TRBJ1-3, with D possibly matching TRBD1 (6 bases). This receptor was obtained from a female BALB/c mouse in good health. Mice of this strain are of MHC haplotype H2-d. The sequencing sample was made of liver tissue. CDR3 DNA, as far as it was read: TGTGCCAGCGGTCAGGGGCGTTCTGGAAATACGCTCTAT. It specifies CASGQGRSGNTLY. The full CDR3 reads CASGQGRSGNTLYF.